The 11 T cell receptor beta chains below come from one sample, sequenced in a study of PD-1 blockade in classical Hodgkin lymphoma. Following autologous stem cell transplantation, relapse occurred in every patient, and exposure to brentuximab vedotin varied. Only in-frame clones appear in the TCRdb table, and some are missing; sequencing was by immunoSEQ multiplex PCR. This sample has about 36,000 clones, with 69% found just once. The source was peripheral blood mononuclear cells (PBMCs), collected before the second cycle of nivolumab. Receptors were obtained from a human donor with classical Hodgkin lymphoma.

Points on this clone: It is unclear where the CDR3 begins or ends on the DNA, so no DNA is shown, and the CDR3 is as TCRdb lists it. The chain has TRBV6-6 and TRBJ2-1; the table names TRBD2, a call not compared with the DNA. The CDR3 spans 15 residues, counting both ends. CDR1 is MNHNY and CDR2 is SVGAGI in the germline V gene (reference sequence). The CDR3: CASSTSGGSYNEQFF.

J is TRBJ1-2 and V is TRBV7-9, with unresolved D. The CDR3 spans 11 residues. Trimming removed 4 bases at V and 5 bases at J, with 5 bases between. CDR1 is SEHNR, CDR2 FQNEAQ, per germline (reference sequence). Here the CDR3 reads CASSSRYGYTF. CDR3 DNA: TGTGCCAGCAGCTCCAGATATGGCTACACCTTC.

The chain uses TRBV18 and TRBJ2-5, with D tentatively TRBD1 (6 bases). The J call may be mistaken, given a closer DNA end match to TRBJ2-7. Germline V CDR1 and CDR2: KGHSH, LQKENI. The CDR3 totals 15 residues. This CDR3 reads CASSPRTDPGYEQYF. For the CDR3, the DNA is TGTGCCAGCTCACCCCGGACAGATCCTGGCTACGAGCAGTACTTC.

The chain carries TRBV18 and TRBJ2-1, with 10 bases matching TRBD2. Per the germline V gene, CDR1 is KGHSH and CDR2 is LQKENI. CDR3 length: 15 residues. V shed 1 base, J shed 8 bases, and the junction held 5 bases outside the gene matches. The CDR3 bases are TGTGCCAGCTCACCACTTAGCGGGAGGTTTGATGAGCAGTTCTTC. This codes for CASSPLSGRFDEQFF.

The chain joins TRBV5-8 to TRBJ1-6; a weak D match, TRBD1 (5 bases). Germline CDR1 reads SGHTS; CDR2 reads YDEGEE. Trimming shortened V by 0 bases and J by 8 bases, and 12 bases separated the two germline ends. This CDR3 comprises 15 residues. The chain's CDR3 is CASSLGGTMDSPLHF. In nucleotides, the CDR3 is TGTGCCAGCAGCTTGGGAGGGACCATGGATTCACCCCTCCACTTT.

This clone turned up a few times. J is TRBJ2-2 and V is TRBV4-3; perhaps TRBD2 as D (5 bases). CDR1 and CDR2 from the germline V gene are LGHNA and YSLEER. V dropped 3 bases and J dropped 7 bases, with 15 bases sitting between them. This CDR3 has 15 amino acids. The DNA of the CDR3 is TGCGCCAGCAGCCATTATTTTTCCGGGAACGGGGAGCTGTTTTTT. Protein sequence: CASSHYFSGNGELFF.

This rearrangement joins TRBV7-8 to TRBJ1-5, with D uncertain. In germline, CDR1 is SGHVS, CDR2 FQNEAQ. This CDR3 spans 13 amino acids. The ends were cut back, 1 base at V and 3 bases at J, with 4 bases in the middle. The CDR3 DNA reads TGTGCCAGCAGCTTAGATGACAATCAGCCCCAGCATTTT. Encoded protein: CASSLDDNQPQHF.

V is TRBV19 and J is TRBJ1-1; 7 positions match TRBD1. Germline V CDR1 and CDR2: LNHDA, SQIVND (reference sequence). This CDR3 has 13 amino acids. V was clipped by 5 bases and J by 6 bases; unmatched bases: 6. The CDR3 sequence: CASSEGARSEAFF. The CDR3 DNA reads TGTGCCAGTAGTGAGGGGGCGCGATCTGAAGCTTTCTTT.

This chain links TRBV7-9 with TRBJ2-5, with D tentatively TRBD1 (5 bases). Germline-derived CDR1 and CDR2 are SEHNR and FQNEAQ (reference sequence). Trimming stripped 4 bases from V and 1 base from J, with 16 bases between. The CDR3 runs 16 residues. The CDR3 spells CASSSASSGSQETQYF. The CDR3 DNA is TGTGCCAGCAGCTCCGCATCCTCAGGGTCCCAAGAGACCCAGTACTTC.

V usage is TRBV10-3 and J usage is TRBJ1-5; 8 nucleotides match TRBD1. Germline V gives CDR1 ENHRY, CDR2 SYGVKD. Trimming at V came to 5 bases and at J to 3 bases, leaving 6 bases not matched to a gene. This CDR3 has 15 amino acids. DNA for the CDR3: TGTGCCATCAGTCCAACAGGGGGGGACAATCAGCCCCAGCATTTT. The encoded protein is CAISPTGGDNQPQHF.

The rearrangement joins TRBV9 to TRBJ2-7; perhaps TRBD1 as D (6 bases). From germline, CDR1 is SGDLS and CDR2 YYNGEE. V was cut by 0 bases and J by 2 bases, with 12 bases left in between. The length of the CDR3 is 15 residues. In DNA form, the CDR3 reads TGTGCCAGCAGCGTAGCGACAGGTGGGCCCTACGAGCAGTACTTC. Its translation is CASSVATGGPYEQYF.